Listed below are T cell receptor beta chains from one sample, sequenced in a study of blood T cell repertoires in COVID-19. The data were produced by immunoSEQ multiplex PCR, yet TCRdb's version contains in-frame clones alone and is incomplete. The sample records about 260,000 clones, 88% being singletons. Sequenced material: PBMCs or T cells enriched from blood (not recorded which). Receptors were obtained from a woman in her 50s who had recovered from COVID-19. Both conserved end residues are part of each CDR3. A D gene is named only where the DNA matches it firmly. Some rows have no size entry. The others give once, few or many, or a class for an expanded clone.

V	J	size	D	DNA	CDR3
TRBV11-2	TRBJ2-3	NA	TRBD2	TGTGCCAGCAGCTACAGACAACGTGGGACTATGAGCGTAGATACGCAGTATTTT	CASSYRQRGTMSVDTQYF
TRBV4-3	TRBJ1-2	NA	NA	TGCGCCAGCAGCCAAGACCTGCGGGTCTACGGCTACACCTTC	CASSQDLRVYGYTF
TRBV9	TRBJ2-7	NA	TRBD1	TGTGCCAGCAGCGTGGCCGACAGGGGTCGTTCCTACGAGCAGTACTTC	CASSVADRGRSYEQYF
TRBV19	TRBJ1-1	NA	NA	TGTGCCAGTAGTCCGCAAACAACGGGGAACACTGAAGCTTTCTTT	CASSPQTTGNTEAFF
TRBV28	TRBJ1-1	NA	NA	TGTGCCAGCACCACGGTTCGAATAAACACTGAAGCTTTCTTT	CASTTVRINTEAFF
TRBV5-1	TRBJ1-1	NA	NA	TGCGCCAGCAGGACCACCACAGAGAACACTGAAGCTTTCTTT	CASRTTTENTEAFF
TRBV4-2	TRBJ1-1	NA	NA	TGTGCCAGCAGCCAAGATCCCAGGGACACTGAAGCTTTCTTT	CASSQDPRDTEAFF
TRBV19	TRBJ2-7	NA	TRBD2	TGTGCCAGTAGTATGTTAGCGGGAGGAAGGTACGAGCAGTACTTC	CASSMLAGGRYEQYF
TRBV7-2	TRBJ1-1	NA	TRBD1	TGTGCCAGCAGCTTCCGGGACAGCTTAACTGAAGCTTTCTTT	CASSFRDSLTEAFF
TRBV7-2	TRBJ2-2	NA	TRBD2	TGTGCCAGCAGCTCTATAACGCGGACTAGCCGAAACACCGGGGAGCTGTTTTTT	CASSSITRTSRNTGELFF
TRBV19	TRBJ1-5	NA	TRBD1	TGTGCCAGTAGTTCCCGTCAGGGGGAATCGCAACAGCCCCAGCATTTT	CASSSRQGESQQPQHF
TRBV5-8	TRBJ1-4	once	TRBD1	TGTGCCAGCAGCTTCGACAGGGGCGAAAAACTGTTTTTT	CASSFDRGEKLFF
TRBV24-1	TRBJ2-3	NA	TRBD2	TGTGCCACCACCGCGGGGAGCGGGAGGACAGATACGCAGTATTTT	CATTAGSGRTDTQYF
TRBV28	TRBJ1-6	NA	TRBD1	TGTGCCAGCCGAGAGACAGGGGATTCCCTTGCTTCACCCCTCCACTTT	CASRETGDSLASPLHF
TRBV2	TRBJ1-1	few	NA	TGTGCCAGCAGAAAACAGGGTGCGTTCACTGAAGCTTTCTTT	CASRKQGAFTEAFF
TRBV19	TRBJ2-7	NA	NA	TGTGCCAGTAGTTCACTACCCGGGAGCTCCTACGAGCAGTACTTC	CASSSLPGSSYEQYF
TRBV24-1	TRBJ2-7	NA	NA	TGTGCCACCAGTTTATCGGGAAGCTCCTACGAGCAGTACTTC	CATSLSGSSYEQYF